The sequence of this T cell receptor beta chain was determined in a study of blood T cell repertoires in COVID-19. The protocol was immunoSEQ multiplex PCR, while the TCRdb copy is restricted to in-frame clones and leaves out a portion. Here the sample spans about 54,000 clones, roughly nine tenths being singletons. This CDR3 contains 17 residues. Germline V gene lookup returns CDR1 SGHVS and CDR2 FNYEAQ. J gave up 2 bases and V 5 bases, and 11 bases lay outside the gene matches. This clonotype originated in a woman in her sixties or seventies with active or convalescent COVID-19. This sequence joins TRBV7-6 and TRBJ1-1; TRBD1 agrees at 10 bases. The sample consisted of peripheral blood. The CDR3 DNA reads as TGTGCCAGCAGCCTCCGGGGACAGGGGCTCCGTAACACTGAAGCTTTCTTT. This encodes CASSLRGQGLRNTEAFF.